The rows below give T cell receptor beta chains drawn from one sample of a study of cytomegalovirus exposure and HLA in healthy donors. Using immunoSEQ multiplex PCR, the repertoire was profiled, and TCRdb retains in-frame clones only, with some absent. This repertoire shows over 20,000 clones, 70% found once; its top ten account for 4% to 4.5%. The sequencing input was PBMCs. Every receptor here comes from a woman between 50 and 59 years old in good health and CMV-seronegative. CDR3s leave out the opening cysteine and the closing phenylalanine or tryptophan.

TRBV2	ASSETGTNTGELF
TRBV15	ATSRRDTGELF
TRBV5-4	ASSLASGRTNEQF
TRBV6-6	ASSYEPNTEAF
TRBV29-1	SAGQGTGANVLT
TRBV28	ASRTTGGGEKLF
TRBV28	ASSLGAGEQF
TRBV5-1	ASSPGLATVYEQY
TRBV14	ASSPLDRYYGYT
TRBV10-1	ASSDPPSGNYEQY
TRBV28	ASTSPGTGYSYEQY
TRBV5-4	ASSRPLAGDYNEQF
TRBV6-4	ASSDSTENEQF
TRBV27	ASSFGADNQPQH
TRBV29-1	SATGQGSGGRKLF
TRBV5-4	ASSLQGATPMNTEAF
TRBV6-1	ASSGRDTPTNEKLF
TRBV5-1	ASGGRNNEQF
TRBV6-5	ASSYMSGELF
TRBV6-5	ASSLSGTTQYEQY
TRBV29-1	SVRDYEQY
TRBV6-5	ASRGQGRNYGYT
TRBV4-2	ASSQEGSRQPQH
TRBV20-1	SAPDRGEQY
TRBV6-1	ADRSEVYGYT
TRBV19	ASEAGEGFSGELF
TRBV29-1	SVEPGQGVTQY
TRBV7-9	ASSRQGPSYEQY
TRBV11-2	ASSLREGNQPQH
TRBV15	ATSRDTGVRETQY
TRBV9	ASSVGRDAQAF
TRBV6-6	ASSYEEREQY
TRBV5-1	ASSLEGGLLSPLH
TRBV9	ASSVGPTDTQY
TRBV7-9	ASSPQGQGYTEAF
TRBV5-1	ASSQTQGNHEQF
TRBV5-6	ASSPGLLLGEQY
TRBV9	ASSVGLEGTEAF
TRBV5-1	ASSLGLVFSP
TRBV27	ASSSYGTGQDNEQF
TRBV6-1	ASSVEGVGNEQY
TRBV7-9	ASSWSFGTGANEQF
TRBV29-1	SVLGQGDTQY
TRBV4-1	ASSQDPPSGGEIDTQY
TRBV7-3	ASSPLAGVRNEQF
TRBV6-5	ASSTLRGDTQY
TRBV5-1	ASSQAQGGYGYT
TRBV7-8	ASSLRRGREETQY
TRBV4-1	ASSQDPSGSSYNEQF
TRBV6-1	ASSDNRGRETQY
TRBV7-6	ASTWTSGGFDTQY
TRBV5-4	ASSLAGLADTGELF
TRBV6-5	ASSSGGAGGHEQY
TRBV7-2	ASSSPRVPLTDTQY
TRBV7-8	ASSFPGTRNNEQF
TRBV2	ASSGTGLNGYT
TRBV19	ASSNQWGGSYGYT
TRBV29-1	SVSGTSGLMADTQY
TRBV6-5	ASSRGTRPDNEQF